This entry lists 7 T cell receptor beta chains sequenced from one sample in a study of T cell responses to AZD1222 COVID-19 vaccine. Sequencing used immunoSEQ multiplex PCR; TCRdb keeps in-frame clones, though not all of them. The sample carries some 160,000 clones, more than 75% recorded once. The sequencing here drew on peripheral blood, taken 28 days after the second AZD1222 dose. The receptors originated from an adult who received the AZD1222 COVID-19 vaccine.

The rearrangement uses TRBV5-8 and TRBJ2-2, with 11 bases fitting TRBD2. Trimming at V came to 0 bases and at J to 6 bases, leaving 7 bases not matched to a gene. This CDR3 spans 17 amino acids. The V gene's germline CDR1 is SGHTS and CDR2 YDEGEE. CDR3 bases: TGTGCCAGCAGCTTGGCCAGACTAGCGGGAACACCCGGGGAGCTGTTTTTT. It yields the protein CASSLARLAGTPGELFF.

The V and J genes are TRBV7-9 and TRBJ2-1, with D hard to call. The V end lost 1 base, the J end lost 0 bases, and 10 bases lay between the germline ends. Germline V gene data show CDR1 as SEHNR and CDR2 as FQNEAQ (reference sequence). This CDR3 is built from 16 residues. As DNA, the CDR3 is TGTGCCAGCAGCTTAGAGGCGCGTAACTCCTACAATGAGCAGTTCTTC. Translation gives CASSLEARNSYNEQFF.

This clone is a singleton in its sample. The chain couples TRBV6-5 to TRBJ1-2, with unresolved D. The germline V gene has CDR1 MNHEY and CDR2 SVGAGI. Trimming stripped 2 bases from V and 5 bases from J, with 9 bases between. The CDR3 totals 13 residues. The CDR3 sequence is CASSYQSTYGYTF. The CDR3, as DNA: TGTGCCAGCAGTTACCAATCTACGTATGGCTACACCTTC.

This chain joins TRBV7-9 and TRBJ1-2, with a weak D call TRBD1 (5 bases). V was trimmed by 5 bases and J by 2 bases, leaving 9 bases between them. Germline V CDR1 and CDR2: SEHNR, FQNEAQ (reference sequence). The CDR3 sequence is 13 residues long. CDR3 region: CASSPDSNYGYTF. CDR3 in DNA: TGTGCCAGCAGCCCCGACAGCAACTATGGCTACACCTTC.

The V call is TRBV5-5, the J call TRBJ1-3; D remains ambiguous. Trimming cost V 4 bases and J 0 bases, with 2 bases left between them. The germline gives CDR1 SGHKS, CDR2 YYEKEE (reference sequence). CDR3 length: 12 amino acids. As DNA, the CDR3 is TGTGCCAGCAGCCTCTCTGGAAACACCATATATTTT. Translating it yields CASSLSGNTIYF. The full variable domain, rest sourced from reference TRBV5-5 and TRBJ1-3, is DAGVTQSPTHLIKTRGQQVTLRCSPISGHKSVSWYQQVLGQGPQFIFQYYEKEERGRGNFPDRFSARQFPNYSSELNVNALLLGDSALYLCASSLSGNTIYFGEGSWLTVV.

The chain has TRBV15 and TRBJ1-1; 7 positions match TRBD1. CDR3 length: 15 amino acids. CDR1 is LNHNV and CDR2 is YYDKDF in the germline V gene (reference sequence). V was pared by 3 bases and J by 4 bases, with 8 bases of the junction left unmatched. The CDR3 sequence is CATSRYRGMSTEAFF. For the CDR3, the DNA is TGTGCCACCAGCAGGTACAGGGGTATGAGCACTGAAGCTTTCTTT.

V and J are TRBV3-1 (or the pseudogene TRBV3-2) and TRBJ2-7; 10 bases line up with TRBD2. CDR1 is LGHDT, CDR2 YNNKEL, per germline (reference sequence). Germline trimming cut 4 bases from V and 1 base from J; bases unmatched to any gene: 7. CDR3 length: 16 amino acids. CDR3 nucleotide sequence: TGTGCCAGCAGCCTAAGGCTAGCGGGGGCGTCCTACGAGCAGTACTTC. This gives the protein CASSLRLAGASYEQYF.